This T cell receptor beta chain is drawn from a study of CD4 T cells in relation to SARS-CoV-2 and coronaviruses. The wider study: TCR beta CDR3s were sequenced after approximately nine-day antigen culture of PBMCs.

On this clone itself: The antigen remains undetermined.

Trimming removed 3 bases at V and 2 bases at J, with 26 bases between. The CDR3 runs 19 residues. The germline gives CDR1 SGHRS, CDR2 YFSETQ. Some clones are missing from TCRdb's copy, which holds only in-frame ones; the method was immunoSEQ multiplex PCR. The data contain 20,000 to 25,000 clones, over 60% of them singletons. CD4+ T cells from unexposed donors were obtained before the COVID-19 pandemic (2011-2018). After around nine days of culture, CD4+ T cells were isolated. Sequenced: CD4+ T cells from PBMCs, cultured in vitro. This TCR was sampled from a human donor in good health. The chain links TRBV5-1 to TRBJ1-2, with D perhaps TRBD1 (6 bases). CDR3 bases: TGCGCCAGCAGCTATGGGGCAAGATCCGGGACACAGGTCAACTATGGCTACACCTTC. It specifies CASSYGARSGTQVNYGYTF.